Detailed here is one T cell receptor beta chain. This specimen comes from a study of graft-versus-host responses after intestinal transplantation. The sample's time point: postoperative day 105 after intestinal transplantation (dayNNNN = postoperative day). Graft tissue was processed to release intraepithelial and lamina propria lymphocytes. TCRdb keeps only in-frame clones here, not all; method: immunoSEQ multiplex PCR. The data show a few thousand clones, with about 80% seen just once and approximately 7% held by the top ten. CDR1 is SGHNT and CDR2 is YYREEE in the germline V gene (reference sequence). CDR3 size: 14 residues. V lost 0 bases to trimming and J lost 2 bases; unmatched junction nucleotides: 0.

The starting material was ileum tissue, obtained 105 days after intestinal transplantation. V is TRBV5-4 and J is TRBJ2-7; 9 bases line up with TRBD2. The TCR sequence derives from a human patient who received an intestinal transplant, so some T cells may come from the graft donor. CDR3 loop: CASSLASGAYEQYF. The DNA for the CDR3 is TGTGCCAGCAGCTTGGCTAGCGGGGCCTACGAGCAGTACTTC.